Listed below are T cell receptor beta chains from one sample, sequenced in a study of blood T cell repertoires in COVID-19. Sequenced by immunoSEQ multiplex PCR; TCRdb stores in-frame clones only, minus some. The sample records 300,000 to 400,000 clones, roughly 87% being singletons. Sequencing input: peripheral blood. The receptors were sampled from a man aged 50 to 60 with active or convalescent COVID-19. Each CDR3 is given with its conserved first and last residue. A D gene is named only where the DNA matches it firmly. Rows give clone size only sometimes, using once, few, many, or a class for an expanded clone.

clone size,D gene,V gene,CDR3 protein
-,TRBD2,TRBV18,CASSVGLAGTVSEQFF
-,TRBD1,TRBV28,CASSLSTGGYEKLFF
-,TRBD1,TRBV28,CASRTGGTGELFF
-,-,TRBV28,CASKTGHQLETQYF
once,-,TRBV11-3,CASSARPQGWNEQFF
-,-,TRBV5-4,CASSRTGSYGYTF
-,-,TRBV7-2,CASSSYSNQPQHF
-,-,TRBV18,CASSPVGRGGTEAFF
few,TRBD2,TRBV7-2,CASSLGGGGPTDTQYF
-,-,TRBV7-2,CASSLSGGLAEAFF
-,-,TRBV18,CASSPSTQGGRGAIYF
once,-,TRBV7-7,CASSLGEAETQYF
-,TRBD1,TRBV6-6,CASQGASTDTQYF
-,TRBD1,TRBV4-2,CASSQDGTGEKLFF
-,TRBD1,TRBV4-2,CASSQADRGAYEQYF
-,-,TRBV28,CASKRDYGYTF
-,-,TRBV5-1,CASSLAGAFF
-,-,TRBV6-2/TRBV6-3,CASSYREREKLFF
-,-,TRBV6-1,CASSDHQGFNSPLHF
-,-,TRBV19,CASSIGAGLNEQFF
-,TRBD1,TRBV13,CASSLSQGALTARTNEKLFF
-,-,TRBV28,CASRHHGGGGREKLFF
-,-,TRBV18,CASSPGLNYEQYF
once,-,TRBV7-2,CASSLDTGGATYNEQFF
few,TRBD1,TRBV4-1,CASSQGPTGASYEQYF